This TCR beta chain is from a study of blood T cell repertoires in COVID-19. Looking at the study overall: Some COVID-19 samples were acute and others convalescent; all came from the United States, Italy and Spain.

Profiled with immunoSEQ multiplex PCR; TCRdb holds only in-frame clones, not every one. The repertoire includes about 300,000 clones, 90% of them detected once, and 3.5% to 5% sits in the top ten. All enrollees were about 18 to 100 years old and from fewer than 25 US areas. The V end was cut by 7 bases, the J end by 7 bases, with 10 bases between. Germline values: CDR1 SQVTM, CDR2 ANQGSEA. The CDR3 contains 11 residues. The sample comprised PBMCs or T cells enriched from blood (not recorded which). The chain couples TRBV29-1 to TRBJ1-4; D ambiguous. The receptor's source is a woman younger than 35 with acute COVID-19. In nucleotides, the CDR3 is TGCAGCGCCCGAGGTACTGAAAAACTGTTTTTT. Its protein is CSARGTEKLFF.